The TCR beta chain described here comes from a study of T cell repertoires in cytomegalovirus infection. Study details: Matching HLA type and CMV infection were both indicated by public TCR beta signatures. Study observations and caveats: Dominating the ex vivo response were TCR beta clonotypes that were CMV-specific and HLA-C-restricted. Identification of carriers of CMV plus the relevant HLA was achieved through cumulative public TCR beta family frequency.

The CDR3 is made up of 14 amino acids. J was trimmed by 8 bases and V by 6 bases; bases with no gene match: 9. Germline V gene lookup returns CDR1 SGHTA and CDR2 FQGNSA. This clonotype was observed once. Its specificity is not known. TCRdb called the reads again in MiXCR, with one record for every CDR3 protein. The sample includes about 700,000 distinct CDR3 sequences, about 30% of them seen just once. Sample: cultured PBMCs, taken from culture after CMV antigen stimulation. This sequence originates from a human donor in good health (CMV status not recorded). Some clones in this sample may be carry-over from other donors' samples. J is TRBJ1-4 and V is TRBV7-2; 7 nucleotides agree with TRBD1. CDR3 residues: CASRKTGSNEKLFF. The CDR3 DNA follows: TGTGCCAGCAGGAAGACAGGGTCGAACGAAAAACTGTTTTTT.